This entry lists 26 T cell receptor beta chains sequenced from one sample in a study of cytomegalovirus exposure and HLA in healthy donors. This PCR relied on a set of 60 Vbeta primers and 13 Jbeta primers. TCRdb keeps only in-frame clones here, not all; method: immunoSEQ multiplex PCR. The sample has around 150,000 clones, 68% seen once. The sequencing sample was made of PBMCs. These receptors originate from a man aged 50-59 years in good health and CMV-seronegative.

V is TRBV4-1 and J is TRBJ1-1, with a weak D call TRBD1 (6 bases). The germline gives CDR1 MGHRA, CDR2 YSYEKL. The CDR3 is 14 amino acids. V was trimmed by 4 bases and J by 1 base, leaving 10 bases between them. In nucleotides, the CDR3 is TGCGCCAGCAGCCCCACAGGGCCGAACACTGAAGCTTTCTTT. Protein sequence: CASSPTGPNTEAFF.

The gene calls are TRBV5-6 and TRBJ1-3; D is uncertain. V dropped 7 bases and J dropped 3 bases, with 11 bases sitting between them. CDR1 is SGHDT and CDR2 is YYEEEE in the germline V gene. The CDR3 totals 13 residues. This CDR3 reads CASRPGHGNTIYF. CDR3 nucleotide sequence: TGTGCCAGCCGGCCGGGTCATGGAAACACCATATATTTT.

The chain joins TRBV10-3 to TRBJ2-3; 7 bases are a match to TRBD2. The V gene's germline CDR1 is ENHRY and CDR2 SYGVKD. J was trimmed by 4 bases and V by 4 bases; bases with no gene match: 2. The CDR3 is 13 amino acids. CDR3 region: CAISGGGSDTQYF. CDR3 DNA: TGTGCCATCAGTGGGGGGGGTTCAGATACGCAGTATTTT.

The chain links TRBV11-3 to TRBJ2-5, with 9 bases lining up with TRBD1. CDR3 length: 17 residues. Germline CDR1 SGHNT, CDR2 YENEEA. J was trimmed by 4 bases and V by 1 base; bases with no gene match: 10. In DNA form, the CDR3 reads TGTGCCAGCAGCTTAGGAATGCGAGGGACAGGGCCAGAGACCCAGTACTTC. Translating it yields CASSLGMRGTGPETQYF.

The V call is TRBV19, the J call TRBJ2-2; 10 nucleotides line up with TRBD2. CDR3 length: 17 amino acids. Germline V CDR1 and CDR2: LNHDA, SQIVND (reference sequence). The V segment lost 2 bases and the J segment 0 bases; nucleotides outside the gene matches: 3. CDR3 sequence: CASSIPSGGPNTGELFF. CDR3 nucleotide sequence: TGTGCCAGTAGTATACCTAGCGGGGGCCCGAACACCGGGGAGCTGTTTTTT. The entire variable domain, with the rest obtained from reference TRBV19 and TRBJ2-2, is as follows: DGGITQSPKYLFRKEGQNVTLSCEQNLNHDAMYWYRQDPGQGLRLIYYSQIVNDFQKGDIAEGYSVSREKKESFPLTVTSAQKNPTAFYLCASSIPSGGPNTGELFFGEGSRLTVL.

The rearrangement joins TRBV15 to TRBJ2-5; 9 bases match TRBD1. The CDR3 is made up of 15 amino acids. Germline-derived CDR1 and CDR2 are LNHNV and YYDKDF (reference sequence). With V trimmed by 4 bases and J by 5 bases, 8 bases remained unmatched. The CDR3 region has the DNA TGTGCCACCAGCAAAGACAGGGGGAGTCGGGAGACCCAGTACTTC. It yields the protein CATSKDRGSRETQYF.

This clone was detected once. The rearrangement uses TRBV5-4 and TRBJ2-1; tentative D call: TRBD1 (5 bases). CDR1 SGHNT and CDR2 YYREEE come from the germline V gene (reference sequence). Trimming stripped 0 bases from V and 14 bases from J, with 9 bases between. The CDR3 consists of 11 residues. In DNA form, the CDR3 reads TGTGCCAGCAGCTTGGGCCCCAGGGAGTTCTTC. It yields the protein CASSLGPREFF.

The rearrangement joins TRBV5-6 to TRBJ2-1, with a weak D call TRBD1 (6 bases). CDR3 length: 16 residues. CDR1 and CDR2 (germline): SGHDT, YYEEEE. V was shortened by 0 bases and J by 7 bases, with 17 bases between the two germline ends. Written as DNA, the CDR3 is TGTGCCAGCAGCTTGGTCGGGGACAACCGGAGGAATGAGCAGTTCTTC. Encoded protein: CASSLVGDNRRNEQFF.

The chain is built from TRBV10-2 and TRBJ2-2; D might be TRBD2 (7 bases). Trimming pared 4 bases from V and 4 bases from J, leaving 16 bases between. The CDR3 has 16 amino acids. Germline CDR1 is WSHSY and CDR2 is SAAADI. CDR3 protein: CASSVLGGGSTGELFF. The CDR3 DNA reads TGCGCCAGCAGTGTGTTAGGGGGGGGGAGCACCGGGGAGCTGTTTTTT.

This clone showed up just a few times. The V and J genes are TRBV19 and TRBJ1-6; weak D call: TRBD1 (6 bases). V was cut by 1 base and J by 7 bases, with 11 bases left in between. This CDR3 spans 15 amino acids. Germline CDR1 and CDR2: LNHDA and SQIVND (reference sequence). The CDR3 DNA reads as TGTGCCAGTAGTATAGGCGGCAGGGGAAATTCACCCCTCCACTTT. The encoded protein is CASSIGGRGNSPLHF.

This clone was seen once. The CDR3, as DNA: TGTGCCAGCAGCTGGGGACAGGGGGTCGGCGACGAGCAGTACTTC. The encoded protein is CASSWGQGVGDEQYF. The chain joins TRBV7-9 to TRBJ2-7; 11 bases are shared with TRBD1. The junction had 7 bases not matched to a gene; V was cut back by 4 bases and J by 5 bases. The CDR3 loop spans 15 amino acids. CDR1 SEHNR and CDR2 FQNEAQ come from the germline V gene (reference sequence). Filled out from reference TRBV7-9 and TRBJ2-7, the complete variable domain reads DTGVSQNPRHKITKRGQNVTFRCDPISEHNRLYWYRQTLGQGPEFLTYFQNEAQLEKSRLLSDRFSAERPKGSFSTLEIQRTEQGDSAMYLCASSWGQGVGDEQYFGPGTRLTVT.

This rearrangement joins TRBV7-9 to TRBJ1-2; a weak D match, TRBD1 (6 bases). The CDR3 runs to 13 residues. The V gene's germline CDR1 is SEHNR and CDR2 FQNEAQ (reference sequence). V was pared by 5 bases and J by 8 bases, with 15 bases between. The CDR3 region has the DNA TGTGCCAGCAGCCTGGAACAGGGTAGAGGCTACACCTTC. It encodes CASSLEQGRGYTF.

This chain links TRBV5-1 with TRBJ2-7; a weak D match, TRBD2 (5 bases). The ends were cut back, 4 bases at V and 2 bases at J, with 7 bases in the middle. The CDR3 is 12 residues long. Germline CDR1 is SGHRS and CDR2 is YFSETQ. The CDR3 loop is CASSQTTYEQYF. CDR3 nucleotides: TGCGCCAGCAGCCAGACTACCTACGAGCAGTACTTC.

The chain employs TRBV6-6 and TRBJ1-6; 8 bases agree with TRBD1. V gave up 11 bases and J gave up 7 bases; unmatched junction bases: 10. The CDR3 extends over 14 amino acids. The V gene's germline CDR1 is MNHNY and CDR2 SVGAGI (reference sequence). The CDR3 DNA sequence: TGTGCCGTAAAACCGGGACAGGAAAATTCACCCCTCCACTTT. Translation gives CAVKPGQENSPLHF.

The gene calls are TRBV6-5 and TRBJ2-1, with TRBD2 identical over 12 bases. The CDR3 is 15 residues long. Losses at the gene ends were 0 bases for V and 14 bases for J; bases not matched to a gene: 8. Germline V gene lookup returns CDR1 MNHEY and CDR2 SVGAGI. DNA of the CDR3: TGTGCCAGCAGTTACTCTGAACTAGCGGGGGGAATAAAGTTCTTC. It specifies CASSYSELAGGIKFF.

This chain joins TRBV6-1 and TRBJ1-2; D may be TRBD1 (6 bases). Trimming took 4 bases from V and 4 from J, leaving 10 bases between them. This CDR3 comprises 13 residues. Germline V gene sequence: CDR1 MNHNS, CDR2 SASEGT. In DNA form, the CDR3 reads TGTGCCAGCAGTGTTACAGGGATCTATGGCTACACCTTC. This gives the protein CASSVTGIYGYTF.

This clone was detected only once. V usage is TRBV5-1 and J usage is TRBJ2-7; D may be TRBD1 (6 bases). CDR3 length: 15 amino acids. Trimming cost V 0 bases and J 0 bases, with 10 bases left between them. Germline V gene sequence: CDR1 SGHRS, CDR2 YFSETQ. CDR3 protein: CASSLGGPYSYEQYF. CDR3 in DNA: TGCGCCAGCAGCTTGGGGGGGCCCTACTCCTACGAGCAGTACTTC. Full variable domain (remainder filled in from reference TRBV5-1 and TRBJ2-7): KAGVTQTPRYLIKTRGQQVTLSCSPISGHRSVSWYQQTPGQGLQFLFEYFSETQRNKGNFPGRFSGRQFSNSRSEMNVSTLELGDSALYLCASSLGGPYSYEQYFGPGTRLTVT.

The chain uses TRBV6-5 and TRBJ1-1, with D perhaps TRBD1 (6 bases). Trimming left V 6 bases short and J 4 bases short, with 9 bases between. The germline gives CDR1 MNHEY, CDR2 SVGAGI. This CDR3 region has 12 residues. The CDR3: CASSGRGTEAFF. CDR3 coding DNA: TGTGCCAGCAGCGGCAGGGGCACTGAAGCTTTCTTT.

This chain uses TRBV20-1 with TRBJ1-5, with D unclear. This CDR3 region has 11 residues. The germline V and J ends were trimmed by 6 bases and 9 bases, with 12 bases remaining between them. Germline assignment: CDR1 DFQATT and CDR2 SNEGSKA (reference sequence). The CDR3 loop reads CSAIRLSPQHF. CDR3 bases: TGCAGTGCCATTCGGTTGTCGCCCCAGCATTTT.

DNA of the CDR3: TGCGCCAGCAGCCGGGGGACGGTTCCCTACGAGCAGTACTTC. It is translated as CASSRGTVPYEQYF. This chain uses TRBV5-1 with TRBJ2-7, with D perhaps matching TRBD2 (6 bases). The CDR3 contains 14 residues. V lost 4 bases to trimming and J lost 2 bases, with 13 bases between them. The germline gives CDR1 SGHRS, CDR2 YFSETQ.

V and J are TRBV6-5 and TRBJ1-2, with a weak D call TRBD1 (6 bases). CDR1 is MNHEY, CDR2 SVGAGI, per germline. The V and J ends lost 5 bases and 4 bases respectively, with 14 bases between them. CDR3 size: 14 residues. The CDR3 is CASSLQGLGYGYTF. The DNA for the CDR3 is TGTGCCAGCAGTCTACAGGGATTAGGCTATGGCTACACCTTC.

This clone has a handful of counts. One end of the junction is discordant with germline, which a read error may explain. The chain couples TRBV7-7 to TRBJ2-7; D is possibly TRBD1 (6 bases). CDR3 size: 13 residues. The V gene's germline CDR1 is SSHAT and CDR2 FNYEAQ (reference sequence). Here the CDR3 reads CASSVEGDYEQYF. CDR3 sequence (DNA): TGTGCTAGCAGCGTAGAGGGGGACTACGAGCAGTACTTC.

CDR3 nucleotide sequence: TGCGCCAGCAGCTTGACATTTGTCAGCAATCAGCCCCAGCATTTT. This translates into CASSLTFVSNQPQHF. The J gene is TRBJ1-5, the V gene TRBV10-2; D is unresolved. Per germline, CDR1 WSHSY and CDR2 SAAADI. The CDR3 totals 15 residues. The V gene lost 6 bases and the J gene lost 1 base, with 13 bases spanning the gap.

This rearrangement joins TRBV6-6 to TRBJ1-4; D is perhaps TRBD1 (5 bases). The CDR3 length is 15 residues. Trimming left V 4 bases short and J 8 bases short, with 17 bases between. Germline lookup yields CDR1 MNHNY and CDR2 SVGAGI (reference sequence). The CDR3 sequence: CASSFPGTGGEKLFF. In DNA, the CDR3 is TGTGCCAGCAGTTTTCCCGGGACTGGAGGAGAAAAACTGTTTTTT.

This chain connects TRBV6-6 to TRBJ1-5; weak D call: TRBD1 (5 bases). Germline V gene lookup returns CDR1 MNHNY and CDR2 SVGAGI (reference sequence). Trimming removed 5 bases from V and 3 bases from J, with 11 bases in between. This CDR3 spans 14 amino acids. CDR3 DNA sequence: TGTGCCAGCAGTGAGGGACTCCTCAATCAGCCCCAGCATTTT. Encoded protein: CASSEGLLNQPQHF.

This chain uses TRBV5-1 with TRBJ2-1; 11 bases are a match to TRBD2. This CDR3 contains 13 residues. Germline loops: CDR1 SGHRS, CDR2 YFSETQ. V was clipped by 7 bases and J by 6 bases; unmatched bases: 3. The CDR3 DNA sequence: TGCGCCAGCGGGACTAGCGGACCCAATGAGCAGTTCTTC. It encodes CASGTSGPNEQFF.